This TCR beta chain was documented in a study of shared clonotypes between healthy human individuals (dated by TCRdb to the early 2020s). Concerning the study at large: The cohort comprised two women and a few men aged 18 to 49 years. For each donor, CD4 naive and CD4 memory were each run on three plates, CD8 naive on two plates, and CD8 memory on one plate. To estimate repertoire size and how much clonotypes are shared between individuals, the study performed deep sequencing of blood TCR repertoires from a handful of healthy adults. Different laboratories and diverse techniques were used to prepare libraries and sequence TCR repertoires, to increase sequencing depth and limit assay-specific biases. Each donor's leukapheresis produced roughly between roughly 0.85 and 10 billion PBMCs.

Using the deep immunoSEQ assay, TCR CDR3 regions were amplified from genomic DNA by multiplex PCR. Extracted genomic DNA from each cell subset was distributed evenly across all wells of several immunoSEQ 96-well plates, and each plate was treated as a replicate. For sorted subsets, each replicate PCR was loaded with around 200 ng genomic DNA, equivalent to about 33,000 T cell genomes. Purified libraries were quantified with a Qubit 3.0 fluorometer, sized on a Bioanalyzer 2100, and re-quantified with the KAPA Library Quantification kit. Every immunoSEQ 96-well plate was sequenced on a dedicated single-read 150-cycle Illumina NextSeq 550 flow cell. In the authors' own workflow: Because the immunoSEQ output included only junctional sequences and no quality scores, the filtering could not be the same as the filtering used for full-length reads. Sequences were annotated with PyIR, a Python wrapper for IgBLAST v1.9, using IMGT germline references to assign V/J genes and CDR3. Reads were removed for weak V/J assignments (E-value above 1e-6), missing CDR3, stop codons, out-of-frame junctions, or ambiguous translated residues. V3J clonotypes were defined as sequences sharing an identical inferred V gene, J gene, and CDR3 amino acid sequence. To compute the percentage overlap between repertoires, the number of shared unique clonotypes was divided by the size of the smaller repertoire. Three approaches were used to assess repertoire richness: RTK rarefaction, the Chao1 estimator, and Recon v2.1 estimates of unobserved clonotypes. OLGA was used to compute generation probabilities for all TCRbeta clonotypes that the gDNA method yielded from a handful of donors. What TCRdb holds here is the immuneACCESS table cut down to in-frame rearrangements. Part of the clones is not present; checked against another copy, under half of the missing clones reflect an unresolved V gene, and the others are unexplained. V and J calls and clone size follow that table, whereas D and trimming were derived from the DNA. Across this sample there are over 950,000 clones, with approximately 80% seen only once. Clones ranked in the top ten supply more than 0.85% of the sample.

Beyond this particular receptor, the publication reports: Across a handful of donors, about 5.2% of naive CD4, around 3.3% of naive CD8, approximately 2.5% of memory CD4, and approximately 0.42% of memory CD8 clonotypes were shared. Only blood was sampled, and tissue TCR repertoires likely differ from those in blood. The genetic and exposure-history diversity represented was limited by the small number of donors. Rarefaction of sorted-subset datasets indicated incomplete sequencing despite the large sequencing depth. Pairwise subsampling indicated that sequencing depth was expected to affect the degree of clonotype sharing among donors. Higher generation probabilities were observed for clonotypes shared by all four sorted-subset donors than for non-shared clonotypes. Naive subsets generally had larger estimated clonotype richness than memory subsets did.

The donors were healthy, HIV-negative adults with no recently reported acute infections or vaccinations. All donors were Caucasian adults living in Nashville, Tennessee, USA. CD4+ T cells were enriched through magnetic negative selection, after which naive cells were positively selected on CD45RA and the remaining negative fraction served as the memory subset. Blood was obtained by leukapheresis, after which PBMCs were separated by Ficoll-Histopaque density gradient centrifugation and cryopreserved in liquid nitrogen vapor phase. Analytical flow cytometry was used to check the purity and quantity of each magnetically sorted T cell population. Genomic DNA was isolated from each sorted fraction and quantified by UV absorbance on a Nanodrop 2000c. As for this clone: Its antigen target is currently unknown. Base qualities are not provided; no much larger clone lies one nucleotide away. The same CDR3 can be traced to other DNA sequences in this sample.

The CDR3 numbers 12 residues from cysteine through phenylalanine. The DNA shown is the 36-base CDR3, in frame from base 1. The junction shows trimming of 1 base on V and 5 bases on J, plus 5 bases between the germline ends. CDR1 and CDR2 are read off the germline V gene as KGHSH and LQKENI. The source is a man between 18 and 35 years old in good health. Some clones in this sample may be carry-over from other donors' samples. The rearrangement joined TRBV18 to TRBJ2-5; the D gene lacks a confident call. The sequenced sample consisted of memory CD4+ T cells from PBMCs. The cell subset or site label here, explained by the study, means: CD45RA-negative fraction. The CDR3 protein: CASSPLGETQYF. Read as DNA, the sequence is TGTGCCAGCTCACCACTCGGCGAGACCCAGTACTTC.